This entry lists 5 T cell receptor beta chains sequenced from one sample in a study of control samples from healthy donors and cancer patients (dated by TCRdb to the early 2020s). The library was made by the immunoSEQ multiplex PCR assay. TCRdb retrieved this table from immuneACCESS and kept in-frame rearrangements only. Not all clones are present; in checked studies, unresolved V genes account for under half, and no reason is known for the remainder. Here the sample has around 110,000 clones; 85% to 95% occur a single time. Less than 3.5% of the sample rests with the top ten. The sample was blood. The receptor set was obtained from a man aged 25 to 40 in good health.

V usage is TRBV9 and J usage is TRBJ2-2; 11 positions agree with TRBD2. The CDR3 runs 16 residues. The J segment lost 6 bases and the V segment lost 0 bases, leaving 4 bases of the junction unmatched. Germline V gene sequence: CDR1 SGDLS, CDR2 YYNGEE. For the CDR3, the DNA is TGTGCCAGCAGCGTAGGCGGTAGCGGGGGGGCCGGGGAGCTGTTTTTT. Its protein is CASSVGGSGGAGELFF.

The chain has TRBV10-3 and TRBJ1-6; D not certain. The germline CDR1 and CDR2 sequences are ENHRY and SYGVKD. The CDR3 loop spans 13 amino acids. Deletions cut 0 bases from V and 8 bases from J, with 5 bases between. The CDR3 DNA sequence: TGTGCCATCAGTGAGTCGATGGATTCACCCCTCCACTTT. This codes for CAISESMDSPLHF.

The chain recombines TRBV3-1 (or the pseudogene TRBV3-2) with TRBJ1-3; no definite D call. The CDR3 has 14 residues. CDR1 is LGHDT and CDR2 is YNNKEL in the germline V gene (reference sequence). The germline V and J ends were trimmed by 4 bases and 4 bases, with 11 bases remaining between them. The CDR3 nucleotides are TGTGCCAGCAGCCCCGGACCCTCAGGAAACACCATATATTTT. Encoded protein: CASSPGPSGNTIYF.

CDR3 bases: TGTGCCAGCAGCTGGCGGGAATCCTATGAATACGAGCAGTACTTC. It is translated as CASSWRESYEYEQYF. The V gene is TRBV5-4, the J gene TRBJ2-7; maybe TRBD2 (6 bases). This CDR3 is 15 amino acids long. Germline CDR1 is SGHNT and CDR2 is YYREEE (reference sequence). Deletions cut 3 bases from V and 4 bases from J, with 17 bases between.

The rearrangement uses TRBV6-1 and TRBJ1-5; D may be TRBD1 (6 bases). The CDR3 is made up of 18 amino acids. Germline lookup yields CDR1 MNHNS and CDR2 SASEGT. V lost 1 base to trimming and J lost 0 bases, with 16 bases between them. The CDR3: CASSEVGRGTYSNQPQHF. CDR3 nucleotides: TGTGCCAGCAGTGAAGTGGGCAGGGGAACATATAGCAATCAGCCCCAGCATTTT.